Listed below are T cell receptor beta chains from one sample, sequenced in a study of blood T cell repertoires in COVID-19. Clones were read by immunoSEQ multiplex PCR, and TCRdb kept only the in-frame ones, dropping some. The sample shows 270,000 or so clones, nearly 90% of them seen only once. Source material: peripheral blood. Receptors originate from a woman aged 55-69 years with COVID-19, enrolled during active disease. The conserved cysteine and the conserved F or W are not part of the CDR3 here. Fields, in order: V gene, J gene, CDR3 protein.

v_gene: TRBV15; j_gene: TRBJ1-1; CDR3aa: ATSASRGTEAF
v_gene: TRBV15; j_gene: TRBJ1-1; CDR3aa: ATSRGGGRTEAF
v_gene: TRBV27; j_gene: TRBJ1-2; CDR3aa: ASSLRGFIGYT
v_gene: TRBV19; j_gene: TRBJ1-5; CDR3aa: ASSIYDGNQPQH
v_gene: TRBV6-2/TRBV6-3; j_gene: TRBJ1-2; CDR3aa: ASSYVTGNIYGYT
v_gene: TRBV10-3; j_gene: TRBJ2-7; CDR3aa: AISEFGLGSYEQY
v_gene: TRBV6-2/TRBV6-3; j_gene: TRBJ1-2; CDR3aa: ASSSGTGKLISNGYT
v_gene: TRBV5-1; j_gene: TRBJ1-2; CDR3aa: ASSSPGGGPPLGYT
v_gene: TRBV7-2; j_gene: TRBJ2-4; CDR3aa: AISVPAAKNIQY
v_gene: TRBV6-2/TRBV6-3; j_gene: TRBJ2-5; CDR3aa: ASSPRLRGAIWTQY
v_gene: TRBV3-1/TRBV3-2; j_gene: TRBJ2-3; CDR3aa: ASSQGNAQGADTQY
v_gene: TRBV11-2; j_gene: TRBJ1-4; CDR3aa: ASSLDMVRELF
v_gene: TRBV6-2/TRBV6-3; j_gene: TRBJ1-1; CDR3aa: ASSYRAGNTEAF
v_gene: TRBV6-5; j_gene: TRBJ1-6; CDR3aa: ASSYQGSYNSPLH
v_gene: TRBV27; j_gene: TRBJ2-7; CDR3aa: ASSLSVTPYEQY
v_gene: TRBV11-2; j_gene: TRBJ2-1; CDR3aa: ASSLGPGGLAEQF
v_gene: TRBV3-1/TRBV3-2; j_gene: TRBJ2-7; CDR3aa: ASSQMVAGASYEQY
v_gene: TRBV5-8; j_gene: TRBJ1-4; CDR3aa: ASPGLTNEKLF
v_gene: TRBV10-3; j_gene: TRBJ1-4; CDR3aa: AISPTGGKEEKLF
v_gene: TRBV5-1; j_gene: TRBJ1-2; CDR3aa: ASSLDDRGLGYGYT
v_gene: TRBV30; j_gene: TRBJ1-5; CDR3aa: AWSVVGDQPQH
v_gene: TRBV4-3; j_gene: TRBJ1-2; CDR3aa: ASSQVRGDYGYT
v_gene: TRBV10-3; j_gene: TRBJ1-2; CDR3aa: AISPGEGYGYT
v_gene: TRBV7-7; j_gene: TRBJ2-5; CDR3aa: ASSPGTGAQETQY
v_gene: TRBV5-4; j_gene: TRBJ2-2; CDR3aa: ASSLDLAGGPGYGELF
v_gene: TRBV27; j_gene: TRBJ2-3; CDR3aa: ASSPSSGGWTDTQY
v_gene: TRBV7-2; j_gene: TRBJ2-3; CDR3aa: ASSFTRLGATDTQY
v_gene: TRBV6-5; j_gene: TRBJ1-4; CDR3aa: ASRRQEKLF
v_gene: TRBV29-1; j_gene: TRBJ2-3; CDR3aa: SVSGQGATDTQY
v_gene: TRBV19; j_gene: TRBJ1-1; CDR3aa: ASIPQGQGGKTEAF
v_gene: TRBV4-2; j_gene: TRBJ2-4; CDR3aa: ASSQGEKITKNIQY
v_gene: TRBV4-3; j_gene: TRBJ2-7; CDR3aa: ASSQDWDSLQY
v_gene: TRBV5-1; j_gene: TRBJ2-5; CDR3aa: ASSLRPGLEETQY
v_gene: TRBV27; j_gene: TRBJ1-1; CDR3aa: ASSLSIVGQAYEAF
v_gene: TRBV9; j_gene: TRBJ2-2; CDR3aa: ARRVGRGAYTGELF
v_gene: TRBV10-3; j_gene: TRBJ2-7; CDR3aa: AISETGSQLGEQY
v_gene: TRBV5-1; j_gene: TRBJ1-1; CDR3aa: ASSTGTGNEAF
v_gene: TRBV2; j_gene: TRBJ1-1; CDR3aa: AGGTGIYTEAF
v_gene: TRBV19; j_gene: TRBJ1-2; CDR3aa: ASRPFRGQGSPANYGYT
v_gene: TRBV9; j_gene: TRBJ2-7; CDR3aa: ASSVGGQGGGEQY
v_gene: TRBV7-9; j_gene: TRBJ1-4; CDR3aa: ASSFRGSEKLF
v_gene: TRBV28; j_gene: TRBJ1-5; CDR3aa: ASSSGTGGFQPQH
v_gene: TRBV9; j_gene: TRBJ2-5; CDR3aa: ASSFGQGRETQY
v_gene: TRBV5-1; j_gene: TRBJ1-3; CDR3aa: ASRAQGTGNTIY
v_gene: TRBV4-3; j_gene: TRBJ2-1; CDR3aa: ASSQDSLENYNEQF
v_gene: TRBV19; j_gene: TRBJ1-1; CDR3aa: ASRYSGNTEAF
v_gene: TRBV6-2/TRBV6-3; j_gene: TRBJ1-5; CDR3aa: ASSRGTGHQH
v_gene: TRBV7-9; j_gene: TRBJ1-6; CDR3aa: ASSPTGGSYNSPLH
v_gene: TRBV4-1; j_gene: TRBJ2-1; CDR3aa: ASSRGQGRYNEQF
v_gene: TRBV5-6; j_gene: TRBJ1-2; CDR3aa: ASSLAQRGYT
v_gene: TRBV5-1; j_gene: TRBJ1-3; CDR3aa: ASSLVGDTSGNTIY
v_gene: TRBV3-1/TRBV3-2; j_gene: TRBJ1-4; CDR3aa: ASSPWTGAVRADEKLF
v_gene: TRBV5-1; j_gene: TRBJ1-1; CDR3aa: ASSSARGRVEAF
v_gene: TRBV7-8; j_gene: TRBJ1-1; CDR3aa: ASSLPGARTENTEAF
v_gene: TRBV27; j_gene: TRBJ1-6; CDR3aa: ASSLSGQPYNSPLH